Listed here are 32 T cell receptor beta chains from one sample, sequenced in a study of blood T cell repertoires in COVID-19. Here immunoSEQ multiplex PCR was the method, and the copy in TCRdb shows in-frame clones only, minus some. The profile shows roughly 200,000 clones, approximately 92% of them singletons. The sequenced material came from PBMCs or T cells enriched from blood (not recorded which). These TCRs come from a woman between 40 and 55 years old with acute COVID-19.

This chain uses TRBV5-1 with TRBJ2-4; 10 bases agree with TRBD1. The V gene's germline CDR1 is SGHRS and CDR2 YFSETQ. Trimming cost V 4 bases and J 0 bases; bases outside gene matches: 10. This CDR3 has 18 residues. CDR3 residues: CASSPPGDRGLAKNIQYF. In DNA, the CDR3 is TGCGCCAGCAGCCCTCCCGGGGACAGGGGACTAGCCAAAAACATTCAGTACTTC.

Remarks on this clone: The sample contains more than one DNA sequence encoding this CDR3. CDR3 sequence reads: CASSPGQGTEAFF. CDR3 coding DNA: TGTGCCAGCTCACCGGGACAGGGAACTGAAGCTTTCTTT. The chain employs TRBV18 and TRBJ1-1; 9 bases align to TRBD1. V was clipped by 3 bases and J by 5 bases; unmatched bases: 1. Germline V gene lookup returns CDR1 KGHSH and CDR2 LQKENI. The CDR3 length is 13 residues. The full variable domain, in which reference TRBV18 and TRBJ1-1 provide the parts outside the CDR3, is NAGVMQNPRHLVRRRGQEARLRCSPMKGHSHVYWYRQLPEEGLKFMVYLQKENIIDESGMPKERFSAEFPKEGPSILRIQQVVRGDSAAYFCASSPGQGTEAFFGQGTRLTVV.

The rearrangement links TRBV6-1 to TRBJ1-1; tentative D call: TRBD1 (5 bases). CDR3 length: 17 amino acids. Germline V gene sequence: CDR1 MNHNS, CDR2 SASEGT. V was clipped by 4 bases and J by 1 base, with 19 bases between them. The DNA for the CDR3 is TGTGCCAGCAGTGGACCGGGGGAGGGGAAGGCGAACACTGAAGCTTTCTTT. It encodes CASSGPGEGKANTEAFF.

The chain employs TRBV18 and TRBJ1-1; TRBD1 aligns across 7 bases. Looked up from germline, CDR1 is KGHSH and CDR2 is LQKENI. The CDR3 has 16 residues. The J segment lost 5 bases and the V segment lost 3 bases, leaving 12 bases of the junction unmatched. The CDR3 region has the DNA TGTGCCAGCTCACCGCCCCGACAGGGCGGCATAACTGAAGCTTTCTTT. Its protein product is CASSPPRQGGITEAFF.

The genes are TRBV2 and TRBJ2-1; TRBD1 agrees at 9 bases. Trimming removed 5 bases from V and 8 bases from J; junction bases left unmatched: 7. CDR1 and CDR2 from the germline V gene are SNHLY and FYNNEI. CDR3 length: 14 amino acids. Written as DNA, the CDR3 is TGTGCCAGCAGTACAGGGGGCGCGGGGGATGAGCAGTTCTTC. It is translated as CASSTGGAGDEQFF.

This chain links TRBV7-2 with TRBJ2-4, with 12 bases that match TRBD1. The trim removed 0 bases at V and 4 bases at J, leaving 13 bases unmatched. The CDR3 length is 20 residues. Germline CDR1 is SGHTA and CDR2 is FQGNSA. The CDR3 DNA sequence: TGTGCCAGCAGCTTAGCCGGGACAGGGGGCGGATCAGAACAGAAAAACATTCAGTACTTC. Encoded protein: CASSLAGTGGGSEQKNIQYF. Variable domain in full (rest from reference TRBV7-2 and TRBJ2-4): GAGVSQSPSNKVTEKGKDVELRCDPISGHTALYWYRQSLGQGLEFLIYFQGNSAPDKSGLPSDRFSAERTGGSVSTLTIQRTQQEDSAVYLCASSLAGTGGGSEQKNIQYFGAGTRLSVL.

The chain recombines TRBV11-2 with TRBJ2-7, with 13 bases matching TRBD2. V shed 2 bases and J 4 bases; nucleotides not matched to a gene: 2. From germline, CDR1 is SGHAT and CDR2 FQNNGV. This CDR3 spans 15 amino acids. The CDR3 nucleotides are TGTGCCAGCAGCTTAAAACTAGCGGGAGGGTACGAGCAGTACTTC. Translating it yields CASSLKLAGGYEQYF. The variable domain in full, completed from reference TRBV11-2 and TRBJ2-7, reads EAGVAQSPRYKIIEKRQSVAFWCNPISGHATLYWYQQILGQGPKLLIQFQNNGVVDDSQLPKDRFSAERLKGVDSTLKIQPAKLEDSAVYLCASSLKLAGGYEQYFGPGTRLTVT.

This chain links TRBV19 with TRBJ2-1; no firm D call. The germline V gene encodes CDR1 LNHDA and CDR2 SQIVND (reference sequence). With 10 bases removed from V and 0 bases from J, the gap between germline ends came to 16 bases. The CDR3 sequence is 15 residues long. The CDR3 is CATQWSPSSYNEQFF. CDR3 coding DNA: TGTGCCACTCAGTGGAGCCCTAGCTCCTACAATGAGCAGTTCTTC.

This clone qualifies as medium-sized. Written as DNA, the CDR3 is TGTGCCACCAGCAGAGTCCGGCGGGGCCCCTACAATGAGCAGTTCTTC. It translates to CATSRVRRGPYNEQFF. V gene TRBV15 combines with J gene TRBJ2-1; maybe TRBD2 (6 bases). The length of the CDR3 is 16 residues. CDR1 and CDR2 from the germline V gene are LNHNV and YYDKDF (reference sequence). Between the trimmed V and J ends, which lost 1 base and 2 bases, there was a span of 12 bases.

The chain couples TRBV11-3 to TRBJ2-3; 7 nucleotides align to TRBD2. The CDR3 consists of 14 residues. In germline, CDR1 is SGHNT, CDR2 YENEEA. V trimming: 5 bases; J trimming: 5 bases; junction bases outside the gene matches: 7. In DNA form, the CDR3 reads TGTGCCAGCAGCCTTGGACTAGTTGGAGATACGCAGTATTTT. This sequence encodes CASSLGLVGDTQYF.

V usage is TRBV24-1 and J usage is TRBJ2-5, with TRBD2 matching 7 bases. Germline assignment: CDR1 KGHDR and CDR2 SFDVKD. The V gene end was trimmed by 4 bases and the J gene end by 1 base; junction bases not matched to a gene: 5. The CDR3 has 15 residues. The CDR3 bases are TGTGCCACCAGTGACCCGACTAGCTCCCAAGAGACCCAGTACTTC. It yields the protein CATSDPTSSQETQYF.

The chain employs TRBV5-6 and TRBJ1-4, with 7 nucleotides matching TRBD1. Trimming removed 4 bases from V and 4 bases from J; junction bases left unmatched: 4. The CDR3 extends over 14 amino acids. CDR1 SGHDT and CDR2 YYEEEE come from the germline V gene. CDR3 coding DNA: TGTGCCAGCAGCCCGGGACAGCTTAATGAAAAACTGTTTTTT. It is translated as CASSPGQLNEKLFF.

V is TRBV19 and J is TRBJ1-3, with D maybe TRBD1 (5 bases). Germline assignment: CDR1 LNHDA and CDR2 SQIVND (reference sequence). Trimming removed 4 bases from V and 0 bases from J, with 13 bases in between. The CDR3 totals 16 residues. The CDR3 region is CASSTRGHRSGNTIYF. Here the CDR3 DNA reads TGTGCCAGTAGTACCCGAGGACACCGCTCTGGAAACACCATATATTTT.

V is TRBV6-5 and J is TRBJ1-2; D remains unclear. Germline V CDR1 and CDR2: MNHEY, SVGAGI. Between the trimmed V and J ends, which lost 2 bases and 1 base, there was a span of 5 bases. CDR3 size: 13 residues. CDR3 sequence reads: CASSYDSNYGYTF. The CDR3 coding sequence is TGTGCCAGCAGTTACGATAGTAACTATGGCTACACCTTC.

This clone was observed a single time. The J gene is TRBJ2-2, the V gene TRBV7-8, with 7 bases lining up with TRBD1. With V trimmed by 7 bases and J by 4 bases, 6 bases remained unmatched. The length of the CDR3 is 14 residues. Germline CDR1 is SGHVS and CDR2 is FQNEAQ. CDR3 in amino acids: CASTIGTVTGELFF. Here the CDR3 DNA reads TGTGCCAGCACCATTGGGACAGTCACCGGGGAGCTGTTTTTT.

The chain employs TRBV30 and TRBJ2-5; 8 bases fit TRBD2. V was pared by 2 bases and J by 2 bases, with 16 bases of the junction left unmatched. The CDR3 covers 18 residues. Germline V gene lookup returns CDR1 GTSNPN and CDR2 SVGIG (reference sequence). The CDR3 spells CAWSPRRLAGIKQETQYF. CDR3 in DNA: TGTGCCTGGAGTCCACGACGTTTAGCGGGGATAAAGCAAGAGACCCAGTACTTC.

Here the CDR3 reads CAGGWGDGGTEQFF. DNA of the CDR3: TGTGCCGGGGGGTGGGGTGATGGTGGTACTGAGCAGTTCTTC. V usage is TRBV5-4 and J usage is TRBJ2-1; TRBD2 is a possible D gene (6 bases). The CDR3 consists of 14 residues. V shed 10 bases and J shed 9 bases, with 23 bases lying between them. Germline V gene sequence: CDR1 SGHNT, CDR2 YYREEE (reference sequence).

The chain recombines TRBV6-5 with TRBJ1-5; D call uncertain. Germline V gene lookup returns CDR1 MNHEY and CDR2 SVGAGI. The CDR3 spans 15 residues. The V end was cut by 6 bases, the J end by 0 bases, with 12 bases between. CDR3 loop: CASRPREDSNQPQHF. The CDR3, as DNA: TGTGCCAGCAGACCCCGCGAGGATAGCAATCAGCCCCAGCATTTT.

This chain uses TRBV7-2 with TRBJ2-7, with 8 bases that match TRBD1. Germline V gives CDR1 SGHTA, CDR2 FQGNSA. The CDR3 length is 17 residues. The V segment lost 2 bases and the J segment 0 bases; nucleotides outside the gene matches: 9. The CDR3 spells CASSLKNGQGVSYEQYF. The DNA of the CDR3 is TGTGCCAGCAGCTTAAAGAACGGACAGGGAGTCTCCTACGAGCAGTACTTC.

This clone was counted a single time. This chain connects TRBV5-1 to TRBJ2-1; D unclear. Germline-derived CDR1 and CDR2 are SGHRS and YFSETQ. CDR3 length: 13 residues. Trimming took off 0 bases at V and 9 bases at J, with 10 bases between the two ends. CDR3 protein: CASSLGLEREQFF. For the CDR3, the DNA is TGCGCCAGCAGCTTGGGCCTAGAGCGTGAGCAGTTCTTC.

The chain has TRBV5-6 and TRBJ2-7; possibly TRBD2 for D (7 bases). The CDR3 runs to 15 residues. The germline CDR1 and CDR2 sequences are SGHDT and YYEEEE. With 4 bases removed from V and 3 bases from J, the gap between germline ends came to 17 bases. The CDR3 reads CASSPGRGGSYEQYF. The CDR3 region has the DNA TGTGCCAGCAGCCCCGGTAGGGGGGGAAGCTACGAGCAGTACTTC.

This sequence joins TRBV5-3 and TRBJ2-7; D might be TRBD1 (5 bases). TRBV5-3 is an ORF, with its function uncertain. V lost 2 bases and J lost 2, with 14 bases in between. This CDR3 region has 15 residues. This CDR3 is CARSLTRESTYEQYF. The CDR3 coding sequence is TGTGCCAGAAGCTTAACCAGGGAATCGACCTACGAGCAGTACTTC.

CDR3 sequence (DNA): TGTGCCAGCAGCCAGAAGGGTCGGAGGACTAGCGGGTTGTTTTTAGAGACCCAGTACTTC. Translation: CASSQKGRRTSGLFLETQYF. V and J are TRBV3-1 (or the pseudogene TRBV3-2) and TRBJ2-5; 11 nucleotides line up with TRBD2. The V gene's germline CDR1 is LGHDT and CDR2 YNNKEL (reference sequence). The CDR3 extends over 20 amino acids. The junction had 19 bases not matched to a gene; V was cut back by 3 bases and J by 4 bases.

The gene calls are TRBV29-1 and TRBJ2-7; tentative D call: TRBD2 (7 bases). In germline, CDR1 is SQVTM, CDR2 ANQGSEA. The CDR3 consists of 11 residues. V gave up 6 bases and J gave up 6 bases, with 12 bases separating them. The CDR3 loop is CSVRGGSEQYF. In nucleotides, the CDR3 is TGCAGCGTGAGGGGGGGTTCCGAGCAGTACTTC.

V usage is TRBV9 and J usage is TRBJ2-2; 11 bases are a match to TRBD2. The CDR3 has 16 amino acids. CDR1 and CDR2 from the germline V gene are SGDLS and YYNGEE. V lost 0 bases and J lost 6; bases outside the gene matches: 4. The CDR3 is CASSVDSGRASGELFF. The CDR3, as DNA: TGTGCCAGCAGCGTAGATAGCGGGAGGGCCTCCGGGGAGCTGTTTTTT.

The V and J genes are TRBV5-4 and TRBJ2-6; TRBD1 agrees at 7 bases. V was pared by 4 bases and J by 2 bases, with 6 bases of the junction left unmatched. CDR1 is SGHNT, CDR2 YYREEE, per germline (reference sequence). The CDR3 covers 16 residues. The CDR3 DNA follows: TGTGCCAGCAGCCCGAGGGGGCGCGCTGGGGCCAACGTCCTGACTTTC. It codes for CASSPRGRAGANVLTF.

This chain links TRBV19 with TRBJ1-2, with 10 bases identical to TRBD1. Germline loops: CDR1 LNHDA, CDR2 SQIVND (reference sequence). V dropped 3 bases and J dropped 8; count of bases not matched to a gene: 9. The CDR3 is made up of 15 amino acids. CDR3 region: CASSIPPGTGVGYTF. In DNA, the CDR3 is TGTGCCAGTAGTATCCCCCCCGGGACAGGGGTCGGCTACACCTTC.

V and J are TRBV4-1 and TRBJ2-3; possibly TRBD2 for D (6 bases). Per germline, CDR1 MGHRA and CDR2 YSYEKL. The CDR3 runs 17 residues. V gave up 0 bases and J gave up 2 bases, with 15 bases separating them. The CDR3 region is CASSQEPPSAYTDTQYF. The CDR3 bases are TGCGCCAGCAGCCAAGAACCCCCTAGCGCTTACACAGATACGCAGTATTTT.

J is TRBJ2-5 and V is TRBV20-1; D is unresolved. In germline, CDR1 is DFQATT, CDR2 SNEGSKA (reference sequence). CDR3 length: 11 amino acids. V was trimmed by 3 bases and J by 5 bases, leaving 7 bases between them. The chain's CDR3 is CSASSRETQYF. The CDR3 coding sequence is TGCAGTGCTAGCTCGCGGGAGACCCAGTACTTC.

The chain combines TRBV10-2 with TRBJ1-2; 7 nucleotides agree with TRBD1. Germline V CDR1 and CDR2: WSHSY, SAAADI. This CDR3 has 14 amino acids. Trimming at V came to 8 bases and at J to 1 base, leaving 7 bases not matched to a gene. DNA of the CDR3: TGCGCCAGCGGGGACAGATCCTTTAACTATGGCTACACCTTC. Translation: CASGDRSFNYGYTF.

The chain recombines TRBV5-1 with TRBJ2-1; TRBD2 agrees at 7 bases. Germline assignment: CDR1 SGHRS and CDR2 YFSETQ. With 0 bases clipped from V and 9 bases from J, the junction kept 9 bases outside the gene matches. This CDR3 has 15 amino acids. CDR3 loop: CASSLDGGGPTEQFF. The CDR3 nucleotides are TGCGCCAGCAGCTTGGACGGGGGAGGGCCTACTGAGCAGTTCTTC.

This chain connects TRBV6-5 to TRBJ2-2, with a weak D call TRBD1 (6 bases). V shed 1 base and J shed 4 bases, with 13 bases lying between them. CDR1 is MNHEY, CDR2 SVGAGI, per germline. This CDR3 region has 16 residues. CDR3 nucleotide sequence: TGTGCCAGCAGTTACTACAGGGTAGACGGCACCGGGGAGCTGTTTTTT. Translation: CASSYYRVDGTGELFF.